These 12 T cell receptor beta chains share one sample of origin, sequenced in a study of Ad26.COV2.S vaccination and SARS-CoV-2 variants. Assay used: immunoSEQ multiplex PCR; TCRdb lists only in-frame clones, some missing. The table records some 460,000 clones, nearly 90% of them present only once. Treatment of the sample: roughly 18 received Ad26.COV2.S at low or high dose, single or two shots; a few received placebo; per-sample allocation not given. Sampling occurred on day 63 after the first vaccine or placebo injection. This specimen consisted of peripheral blood, obtained in a trial of Ad26.COV2.S vaccine versus placebo. Source of these receptors: a person between 18 and 65 years old who received the Ad26.COV2.S COVID-19 vaccine or a placebo.

The chain uses TRBV9 and TRBJ2-1; no reliable D call. Germline V lookup: CDR1 SGDLS, CDR2 YYNGEE. This CDR3 contains 15 residues. Deletions cut 3 bases from V and 3 bases from J, with 13 bases between. CDR3 nucleotide sequence: TGTGCCAGCAGCGCGACTGACCGGGTCTACAATGAGCAGTTCTTC. Protein product: CASSATDRVYNEQFF.

The V gene is TRBV4-3, the J gene TRBJ1-2; possible D gene TRBD1, 5 bases. CDR1 is LGHNA and CDR2 is YSLEER in the germline V gene. V lost 1 base and J 9 bases, leaving 9 bases between the germline ends. The CDR3 is 12 amino acids. CDR3 residues: CASSQVKGSYTF. CDR3 nucleotide sequence: TGCGCCAGCAGCCAAGTGAAGGGGAGCTACACCTTC.

The V gene is TRBV7-9, the J gene TRBJ2-3; either TRBD1 or TRBD2 may fit D (5 bases each). Germline V gives CDR1 SEHNR, CDR2 FQNEAQ (reference sequence). The CDR3 has 15 amino acids. V lost 1 base to trimming and J lost 2 bases, with 10 bases between them. CDR3 protein: CASSLGGGDTDTQYF. The CDR3 coding sequence is TGTGCCAGCAGCTTAGGTGGGGGAGACACAGATACGCAGTATTTT.

The chain has TRBV7-3 and TRBJ2-1; 7 nucleotides line up with TRBD2. Germline loops: CDR1 SGHTA, CDR2 FQGTGA. J gave up 4 bases and V 1 base, and 7 bases lay outside the gene matches. The CDR3 spans 16 residues. This CDR3 is CASSLSGGSVYNEQFF. CDR3 DNA: TGTGCCAGCAGCTTAAGTGGCGGGAGTGTATACAATGAGCAGTTCTTC.

The J gene is TRBJ2-1, the V gene TRBV18, with unresolved D. Germline V gene lookup returns CDR1 KGHSH and CDR2 LQKENI. Trimming shortened V by 2 bases and J by 5 bases, and 10 bases separated the two germline ends. This CDR3 contains 14 residues. DNA of the CDR3: TGTGCCAGCTCACCAGTCCCGCGGAACAATGAGCAGTTCTTC. Protein sequence: CASSPVPRNNEQFF.

The V gene is TRBV7-2, the J gene TRBJ2-3; 7 bases match TRBD1. V lost 5 bases to trimming and J lost 0 bases; unmatched junction nucleotides: 8. CDR1 and CDR2 from the germline V gene are SGHTA and FQGNSA. CDR3 length equals 16 residues. This chain's CDR3 is CASSPLPGQSTDTQYF. CDR3 sequence (DNA): TGTGCCAGCAGCCCCCTACCGGGACAGAGCACAGATACGCAGTATTTT. Using reference TRBV7-2 and TRBJ2-3 for the parts outside the CDR3, the full variable domain is GAGVSQSPSNKVTEKGKDVELRCDPISGHTALYWYRQSLGQGLEFLIYFQGNSAPDKSGLPSDRFSAERTGGSVSTLTIQRTQQEDSAVYLCASSPLPGQSTDTQYFGPGTRLTVL.

The chain is built from TRBV13 and TRBJ2-7, with D maybe TRBD2 (6 bases). V was cut by 5 bases and J by 5 bases, with 10 bases left in between. The germline V gene encodes CDR1 PRHDT and CDR2 FYEKMQ (reference sequence). This CDR3 has 12 residues. Here the CDR3 reads CASSPGTDEQYF. Written as DNA, the CDR3 is TGTGCCAGCAGCCCAGGGACTGACGAGCAGTACTTC.

The V call is TRBV11-2, the J call TRBJ1-1; TRBD1 matches at 8 bases. Germline V gene lookup returns CDR1 SGHAT and CDR2 FQNNGV. The CDR3 length is 12 residues. V shed 5 bases and J 10 bases; nucleotides not matched to a gene: 6. CDR3 loop: CASSAQQGGAFF. CDR3 DNA: TGTGCCAGCAGCGCCCAACAGGGGGGAGCTTTCTTT.

This clone was seen a few times. The chain has TRBV5-1 and TRBJ1-2; weak D call: TRBD1 (6 bases). The CDR3 covers 14 residues. CDR1 SGHRS and CDR2 YFSETQ come from the germline V gene. Trimming shortened V by 0 bases and J by 5 bases, and 11 bases separated the two germline ends. CDR3 sequence (DNA): TGCGCCAGCAGCTTGGAACAGGGTCTATATGGCTACACCTTC. Encoded protein: CASSLEQGLYGYTF.

This chain joins TRBV10-3 and TRBJ2-7; tentative D call: TRBD2 (6 bases). Trimming left V 11 bases short and J 6 bases short, with 20 bases between. CDR3 length equals 13 residues. Germline CDR1 and CDR2: ENHRY and SYGVKD. As DNA, the CDR3 is TGTGCCTCAAATAGCGGAGCCTACGCCGAGCAGTACTTC. Its protein is CASNSGAYAEQYF.

The chain couples TRBV5-1 to TRBJ1-2; D is unclear. Germline loops: CDR1 SGHRS, CDR2 YFSETQ. V lost 1 base and J 4 bases, leaving 5 bases between the germline ends. The CDR3 length is 12 residues. The CDR3 here is CASSLSSYGYTF. CDR3 DNA: TGCGCCAGCAGCTTGTCTTCCTATGGCTACACCTTC.

A remark on this clone: Other nucleotide sequences from this sample produce the same CDR3. V usage is TRBV19 and J usage is TRBJ1-1; no definite D call. With 1 base removed from V and 1 base from J, the gap between germline ends came to 4 bases. The CDR3 is 13 amino acids. CDR1 and CDR2 from the germline V gene are LNHDA and SQIVND (reference sequence). The CDR3 nucleotides are TGTGCCAGTAGTATAGGAGGGAACACTGAAGCTTTCTTT. Translated, it gives CASSIGGNTEAFF.